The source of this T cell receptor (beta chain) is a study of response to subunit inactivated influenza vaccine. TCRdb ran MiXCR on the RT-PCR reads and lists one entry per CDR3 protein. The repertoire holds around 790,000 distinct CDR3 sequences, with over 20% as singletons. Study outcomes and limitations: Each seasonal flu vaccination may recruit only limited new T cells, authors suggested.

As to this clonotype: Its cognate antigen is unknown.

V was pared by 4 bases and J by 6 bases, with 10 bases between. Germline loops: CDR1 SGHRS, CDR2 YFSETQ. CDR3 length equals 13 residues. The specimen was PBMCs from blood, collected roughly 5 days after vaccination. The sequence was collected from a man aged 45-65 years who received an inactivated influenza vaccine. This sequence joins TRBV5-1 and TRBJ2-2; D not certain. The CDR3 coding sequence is TGCGCCAGCAGCGACCGAAGTTCCGGGGAGCTGTTTTTT. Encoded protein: CASSDRSSGELFF.